This TCR beta chain originates from a study of T cells in Graves' hyperthyroidism and ophthalmopathy. About this clonotype: Its specificity is unknown.

Amplified TCR beta CDR3 regions came from RNA transcripts. TCR CDR3 regions were first amplified by RT-PCR with HTBI primers. TCRdb reanalysed the multiplex PCR reads using MiXCR and keeps one entry per CDR3 protein. The sample consists of fewer than 750,000 distinct CDR3 sequences, around 46% of them appearing once. Study outcomes and limitations: Most expanded thyroid clonotypes above 0.001 recurred in blood. The model forecast ophthalmopathy, anticipating it by a median around 6.4 months before onset.

Graves' hyperthyroidism was deemed stable given no ophthalmopathy progression within 18 months. CDR1 KGHDR and CDR2 SFDVKD come from the germline V gene. The CDR3 is made up of 13 amino acids. Trimming cost V 4 bases and J 7 bases, with 11 bases left between them. Source material: peripheral blood or thyroid tissue (not recorded which). The sequence derives from a woman under 30 with Graves' hyperthyroidism. This sequence joins TRBV24-1 and TRBJ2-3, with D maybe TRBD1 (6 bases). CDR3 nucleotides: TGTGCCACCAGTGAACAAGGGGGAAATACGCAGTATTTT. This encodes CATSEQGGNTQYF.